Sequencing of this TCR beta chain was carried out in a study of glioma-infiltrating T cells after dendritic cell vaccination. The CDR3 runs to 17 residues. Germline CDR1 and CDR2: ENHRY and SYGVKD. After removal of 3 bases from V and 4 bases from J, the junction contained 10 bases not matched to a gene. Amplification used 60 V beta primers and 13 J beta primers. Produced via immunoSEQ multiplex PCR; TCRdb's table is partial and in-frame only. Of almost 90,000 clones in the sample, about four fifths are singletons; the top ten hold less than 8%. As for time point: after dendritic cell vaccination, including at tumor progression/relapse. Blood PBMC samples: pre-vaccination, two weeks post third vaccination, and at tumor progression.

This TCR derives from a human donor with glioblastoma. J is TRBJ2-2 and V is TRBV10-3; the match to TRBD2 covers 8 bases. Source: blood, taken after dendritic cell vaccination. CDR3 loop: CAISEGGGGPFTGELFF. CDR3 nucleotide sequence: TGTGCCATCAGTGAAGGCGGCGGGGGGCCCTTCACCGGGGAGCTGTTTTTT.